This T cell receptor (beta chain) originates from a study of OX40 agonist ivuxolimab in advanced cancers. The CDR3 is made up of 16 amino acids. Trimming took off 1 base at V and 4 bases at J, with 11 bases between the two ends. The germline CDR1 and CDR2 sequences are KGHSH and LQKENI. TCRdb's table, derived via immunoSEQ multiplex PCR, lists solely in-frame clones and lacks some. The sample lists fewer than 100,000 clones, roughly nine tenths seen once, with over 10% in the top ten. The sequencing here drew on CD4+ or CD8+ T cells sorted from blood, taken in a trial of the OX40 agonist ivuxolimab. This chain connects TRBV18 to TRBJ2-6, with TRBD1 as a possible D gene (6 bases). The receptor comes from an adult with an advanced solid tumor such as melanoma, head and neck, liver or kidney cancer. CDR3 nucleotides: TGTGCCAGCTCACCACTGGGGGCGCAGGGGGCCAACGTCCTGACTTTC. As protein: CASSPLGAQGANVLTF.